Described below is a single T cell receptor (beta chain) sequence and its context. The data belong to a study of shared clonotypes between healthy human individuals. Some clones are missing from TCRdb's copy, which holds only in-frame ones; the method was immunoSEQ multiplex PCR. The sample has under 2.5 million clones, approximately 90% seen once. Trimming took off 6 bases at V and 2 bases at J, with 12 bases between the two ends. The CDR3 runs to 13 residues. CDR1 and CDR2 from the germline V gene are GTSNPN and SVGIG (reference sequence). The V call is TRBV30, the J call TRBJ2-3; the D call may be TRBD1 or TRBD2 (5 bases each). The sequenced sample consisted of naive CD4+ T cells from PBMCs. Subset reported: CD45RA+ positively selected. The receptor's source is a man aged 18 to 30 in good health. Some clones in this sample may be carry-over from other donors' samples. In nucleotides, the CDR3 is TGTGCCTGCACGGGACCTTCCACAGATACGCAGTATTTT. Protein product: CACTGPSTDTQYF.